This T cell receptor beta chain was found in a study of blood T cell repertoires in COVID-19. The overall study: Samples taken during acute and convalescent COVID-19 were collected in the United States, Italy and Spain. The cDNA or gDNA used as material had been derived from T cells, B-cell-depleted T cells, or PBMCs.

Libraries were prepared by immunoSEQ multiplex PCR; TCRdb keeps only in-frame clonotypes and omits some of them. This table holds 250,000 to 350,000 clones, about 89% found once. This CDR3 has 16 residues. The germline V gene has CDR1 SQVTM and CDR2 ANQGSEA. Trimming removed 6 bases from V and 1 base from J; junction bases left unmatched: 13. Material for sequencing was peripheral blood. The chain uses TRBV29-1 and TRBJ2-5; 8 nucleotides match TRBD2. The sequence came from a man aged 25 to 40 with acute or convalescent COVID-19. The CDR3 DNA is TGCAGCGTCGTTCCGGGAGTAGCGGGAACCCAAGAGACCCAGTACTTC. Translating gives CSVVPGVAGTQETQYF.